This T cell receptor beta chain was recovered during a study of blood T cells in healthy people across ages. Study-wide results and caveats: Naive T cell percentage showed a strong correlation with the diversity of TCR beta. Observed TCR beta diversity per million T cells went down as age went up. This fall followed a roughly linear course with age.

This clonotype was counted a few times. Antigen: not known. The extraction recovered at least 5.5 micrograms of total RNA per sample. The authors ran a second PCR of about 6 to 11 cycles using a sample-barcoded 5' primer and a J-beta primer mix. TCRdb redid the calling of the 5' RACE reads with MiXCR, one entry per CDR3 protein. The data show almost 300,000 distinct CDR3 sequences, roughly 27% seen once. Germline V gene sequence: CDR1 LGHNT, CDR2 FRNRAP. V gave up 6 bases and J gave up 1 base, with 21 bases separating them. The CDR3 length is 17 residues. The receptor was isolated from a woman in her 70s in good health. Sequencing was carried out using blood. V gene TRBV12-5 combines with J gene TRBJ2-5; D possibly corresponds to TRBD2 (6 bases). The CDR3 sequence: CASGRERNLYTQETQYF. The CDR3 bases are TGTGCTAGTGGCCGGGAGCGGAATTTATACACCCAAGAGACCCAGTACTTC.